A single T cell receptor (beta chain) is shown here with its context. It has no known antigen specificity. No qualities accompany the bases; no much larger clone lies one base away. In the paper's terms, the time point label means: about 28 days (+/-7) after the second vaccine dose. AZD1222 recipients given second doses at about 4 weeks or at about 12 weeks were pooled, since spike-specific TCR depth and breadth were not found to differ between the two schedules. Vaccinee samples came from UK trials COV001 and COV002, including a single-blind randomized controlled phase 2/3 trial of AZD1222 (ChAdOx1 nCoV-19) in healthy adults. For TCRbeta chain sequencing, PBMC samples from trial participants were taken at day 0 and at day 28 after the second dose. Trimming accounts for 11 bases at V and 3 bases at J, while the number of junction bases matched to no gene is 10. The CDR3 sequence holds 14 residues, the cysteine and phenylalanine included. Left in the record is the CDR3 DNA by itself, 42 bases read in frame from the first base. For CDR1 and CDR2, the germline V gene (reference sequence) lists LNHDA and SQIVND.

The CDR3 regions of human TCRbeta chains were subjected to immunosequencing. As for the original processing: Repertoire TCRs were checked for matches against a reference library of SARS-CoV-2-specific TCRs that had been generated using the MIRA antigen-specificity platform. Breadth meant the fraction of unique TCRs that were SARS-CoV-2-associated, whereas depth meant the fraction of total T cells that were SARS-CoV-2-associated. Each spike-specific TCR was assigned to its reactive spike region and to a CD4 or CD8 class using the MIRA data. Log10-transformed breadth and depth values were compared by one-way ANOVA with Sidak's multiple comparisons tests. TCRdb stores this immuneACCESS table with in-frame sequences only. Part of the clones is absent; in the studies checked, under half of the shortfall reflects unresolved V genes, and no reason is known for the rest. That table furnishes V, J and clone size, whereas the DNA furnished D and trimming. A total of fewer than 200,000 clones appear in this sample, roughly 92% of them only once. The ten largest account for 1.7% of the sample.

This record belongs to a study of T cell responses to AZD1222 COVID-19 vaccine (dated by TCRdb to the early 2020s). About the study as a whole: A total of just over 230 trial participants underwent TCR sequencing, of whom about 210 had received two doses of AZD1222 and approximately 25 had received two doses of the MenACWY control vaccine. Trial participants were enrolled into age subgroups of 18-55, 56-69 and 70-plus years, which contained about 160, 30 and 59 TCR-sequenced participants, respectively. Results the study describes overall, beyond this receptor: Because no day 14 peak-response samples were available, the repertoires could be characterized only after the peak T cell response. Most participants were white British and females outnumbered males, and the authors suggested that clonal diversity may have been underestimated. Conclusions about previously exposed vaccinees were limited because only a handful of AZD1222 recipients were SARS-CoV-2 seropositive at baseline. After two AZD1222 doses, spike-specific TCR breadth and depth were significantly higher than at day 0 and than in MenACWY recipients. The whole spike protein was spanned by vaccine-associated CD4 TCRs, and dominant responses were seen in regions 160-218 and 743-854. Epitopes outside the regions mutated in the B.1.351 and B.1.1.7 variants were reportedly recognized by nearly half of the unique spike-specific TCRs. In the small 56-69-year group, the increase in depth fell short of significance, most likely because of low power.

The origin of this receptor is an adult who received the AZD1222 COVID-19 vaccine. The chain is made from TRBV19 and TRBJ1-5, with 7 bases matching TRBD1. Sequencing was performed on peripheral blood, taken 28 days after the second AZD1222 dose. The DNA sequence follows: TGTGCCGCCAAGACAGGGTCTGCCAATCAGCCCCAGCATTTT. The resulting protein is CAAKTGSANQPQHF.